The clone carrying this TCR beta chain has more than one count but fewer than ten. TCRdb fed the 5' RACE reads into MiXCR, producing one record per CDR3 protein. The repertoire holds 400,000 to 500,000 distinct CDR3 sequences, with less than 20% as singletons. The record originates from a study of identical twins. CDR3 length: 15 amino acids. J lost 5 bases, V lost 3 bases, and 9 bases had no gene match. Germline-derived CDR1 and CDR2 are LGHNA and YNFKEQ. Sequencing was performed on naive T cells sorted from blood. The chain has TRBV4-2 and TRBJ2-7; TRBD2 aligns across 8 bases. This TCR derives from a man aged 50 or older in good health. The CDR3 loop is CASSHPRGSGNEQYF. The CDR3 DNA reads as TGTGCCAGCAGCCATCCCCGAGGTAGCGGGAACGAGCAGTACTTC.